The T cell receptor beta chain under discussion was sequenced for a study of CD8 T cells in Susac syndrome. CDR1 DFQATT and CDR2 SNEGSKA come from the germline V gene (reference sequence). Trimming removed 2 bases from V and 4 bases from J; junction bases left unmatched: 13. The CDR3 length is 16 residues. Reverse transcription of 0.5 to 1 ug RNA was performed with random hexamers. A multiplex approach, immunoSEQ multiplex PCR, amplified TCR beta CDR3 across 54 Vbeta and 13 Jbeta. MiXCR, applied by TCRdb to the immunoSEQ multiplex PCR reads, yields one record per CDR3 protein. The table includes about 160,000 distinct CDR3 sequences, under 95% detected once.

Material: CD4+ T cells from PBMCs. The clonotype originates from a human donor in good health. The chain couples TRBV20-1 to TRBJ2-7; 8 bases map to TRBD2. The CDR3 spells CSARPRLARRRYEQYF. The CDR3 nucleotides are TGCAGTGCTAGACCGAGACTAGCGCGAAGAAGGTACGAGCAGTACTTC.